What follows is one T cell receptor (beta chain) and its context. The target antigen is unknown. This sample's treatment: approximately 9-day PBMC culture with coronavirus spike peptide pools or control peptides (ViraFEST assay). Alongside about 10 IU/ml IL-2 and about 9.6 ug/ml peptide pools, PBMCs were cultured at under 2.5 million per well. An Oncomine TCR Beta short-read assay was used to sequence the DNA from cultured CD4+ T cells. TCRdb passed the PCR reads through MiXCR, listing each CDR3 protein once. The sample carries about 9,000 distinct CDR3 sequences, 50% to 60% recorded once. This CDR3 comprises 13 residues. Trimming removed 3 bases from V and 5 bases from J, with 11 bases in between. Per germline, CDR1 LNHDA and CDR2 SQIVND (reference sequence). These data come from a study of vaccination and CD4 T cells after COVID-19. Study at large: Nasal swab PCR had shown SARS-CoV-2 positivity in the convalescent patients (about 9 mild cases, one severe case). Each control was exposed to a CEFX pool, an HIV-1 Nef pool, or no peptide at all. Stimulation used overlapping spike peptides from SARS-CoV-2, HCoV-NL63, HCoV-OC43 and HCoV-229E.

The J gene is TRBJ2-7, the V gene TRBV19, with D perhaps matching TRBD1 (5 bases). The clonotype comes from a human donor who had recovered from COVID-19. The sequenced material came from CD4+ T cells from blood, cultured in vitro. In nucleotides, the CDR3 is TGTGCCAGTAGTATGAAGCAGGGTGACGAGCAGTACTTC. The encoded protein is CASSMKQGDEQYF.